What follows is one TCR beta chain and its context. Its target is not known. The V gene end was trimmed by 5 bases and the J gene end by 0 bases; junction bases not matched to a gene: 2. The CDR3 spans 15 residues. Germline V gives CDR1 SQVTM, CDR2 ANQGSEA. The sample belongs to a study of T cell repertoires in cytomegalovirus infection. Study-level background: Public TCR beta signatures were indicative of both CMV infection and a matching HLA type.

TCRdb called the reads again in MiXCR, with one record for every CDR3 protein. The profile shows under 200,000 distinct CDR3 sequences, 8% to 10% of them singletons. Study outcomes and limitations: CMV carriers having the relevant HLA were flagged by cumulative public TCR beta family frequency. Within the response measured ex vivo, HLA-C-restricted CMV-specific TCR beta clonotypes were dominant.

Material: PBMCs. The TCR was taken from a human donor in good health (CMV status not recorded). Some clones in this sample may be carry-over from other donors' samples. The rearrangement joins TRBV29-1 to TRBJ2-1; 12 nucleotides agree with TRBD2. CDR3 nucleotides: TGCAGCGTTAGGACTAGCGGGACCTCCTACAATGAGCAGTTCTTC. Translated: CSVRTSGTSYNEQFF.